This T cell receptor beta chain was observed in a study of memory CD8 T cells in hepatitis C reinfection. Overall study: HCV reinfection: RNA-positive following two negative tests at least 60 days apart.

Clones were read by immunoSEQ multiplex PCR, and TCRdb kept only the in-frame ones, dropping some. The data hold under 60,000 clones, with around 92% observed a single time. The ends lost 0 bases at V and 8 bases at J; junction bases unmatched: 3. Germline CDR1 MNHEY, CDR2 SVGAGI. This CDR3 is 13 amino acids long. Indicated time point: pre-reinfection, 55 to 20 weeks before reinfection detection. TCR sequencing was done directly ex vivo on sorted cells, without expansion in vitro. The chain links TRBV6-5 to TRBJ1-2; 7 nucleotides align to TRBD1. The TCR sequence derives from a man between 18 and 35 years old with hepatitis C virus infection. Specimen: naive CD8+ T cells sorted from blood. Here the CDR3 DNA reads TGTGCCAGCAGTTACTCGACAGGGATAGGCTACACCTTC. Its translation: CASSYSTGIGYTF.